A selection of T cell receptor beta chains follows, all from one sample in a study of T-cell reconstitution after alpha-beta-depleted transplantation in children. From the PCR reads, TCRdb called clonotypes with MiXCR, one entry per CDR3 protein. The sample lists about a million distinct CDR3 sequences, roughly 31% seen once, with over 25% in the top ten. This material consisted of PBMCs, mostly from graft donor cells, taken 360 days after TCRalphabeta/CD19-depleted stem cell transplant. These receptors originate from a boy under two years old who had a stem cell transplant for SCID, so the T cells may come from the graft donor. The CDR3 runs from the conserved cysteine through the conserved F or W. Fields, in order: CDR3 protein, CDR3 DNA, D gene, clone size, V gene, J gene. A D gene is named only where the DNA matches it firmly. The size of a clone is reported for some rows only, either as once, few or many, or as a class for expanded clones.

cdr3_aa: CASSLRWLSDRGLETQYF; cdr3_nt: TGTGCCAGCAGTTTAAGGTGGCTGTCGGACAGGGGACTGGAGACCCAGTACTTC; d_call: TRBD1; clone_size: few; v_call: TRBV27; j_call: TRBJ2-5
cdr3_aa: CASSVGQFSYNEQFF; cdr3_nt: TGTGCCAGCAGCGTAGGACAGTTCTCCTACAATGAGCAGTTCTTC; d_call: NA; clone_size: NA; v_call: TRBV9; j_call: TRBJ2-1
cdr3_aa: CASSQDTSLGETQYF; cdr3_nt: TGTGCCAGCAGCCAAGATACTAGCTTGGGTGAGACCCAGTACTTC; d_call: NA; clone_size: many; v_call: TRBV4-2; j_call: TRBJ2-5
cdr3_aa: CSASPSGRRNQPQHF; cdr3_nt: TGCAGTGCTTCCCCCTCGGGGCGCCGCAATCAGCCCCAGCATTTT; d_call: NA; clone_size: NA; v_call: TRBV20-1; j_call: TRBJ1-5
cdr3_aa: CASSRGLEAGEQYF; cdr3_nt: TGTGCCAGCAGCAGAGGACTCGAGGCTGGCGAGCAGTACTTC; d_call: NA; clone_size: few; v_call: TRBV4-2; j_call: TRBJ2-7
cdr3_aa: CSAGTSGVWGTDTQYF; cdr3_nt: TGCAGTGCTGGGACTAGCGGGGTTTGGGGCACAGATACGCAGTATTTT; d_call: TRBD2; clone_size: once; v_call: TRBV20-1; j_call: TRBJ2-3
cdr3_aa: CASSAYSGDTQYF; cdr3_nt: TGCGCCAGCAGCGCTTACTCGGGAGATACGCAGTATTTT; d_call: NA; clone_size: NA; v_call: TRBV5-1; j_call: TRBJ2-3
cdr3_aa: CASRGTGPSEQFF; cdr3_nt: TGTGCCAGCAGGGGGACGGGGCCGAGTGAGCAGTTCTTC; d_call: NA; clone_size: few; v_call: TRBV5-5; j_call: TRBJ2-1
cdr3_aa: CSARGTQGASYNEQFF; cdr3_nt: TGCAGTGCTAGAGGAACCCAGGGGGCCTCCTACAATGAGCAGTTCTTC; d_call: TRBD1; clone_size: NA; v_call: TRBV20-1; j_call: TRBJ2-1
cdr3_aa: CSVRRPGGGPGDTQYF; cdr3_nt: TGCAGTGTCCGGCGGCCTGGGGGGGGGCCCGGAGATACGCAGTATTTT; d_call: NA; clone_size: NA; v_call: TRBV20-1; j_call: TRBJ2-3
cdr3_aa: CASSPMVTSTDTQYF; cdr3_nt: TGCGCCAGCAGTCCTATGGTTACTAGCACAGATACGCAGTATTTT; d_call: NA; clone_size: NA; v_call: TRBV5-1; j_call: TRBJ2-3
cdr3_aa: CASSYSRVYGETQYF; cdr3_nt: TGTGCCAGCAGTTACTCCCGGGTATATGGGGAGACCCAGTACTTC; d_call: NA; clone_size: NA; v_call: TRBV6-5; j_call: TRBJ2-5
cdr3_aa: CASSHRGPPSNEQFF; cdr3_nt: TGTGCCAGCAGCCACCGGGGGCCCCCCAGCAATGAGCAGTTCTTC; d_call: NA; clone_size: NA; v_call: TRBV7-3; j_call: TRBJ2-1
cdr3_aa: CSARANWNTEAFF; cdr3_nt: TGCAGTGCTAGAGCGAACTGGAACACTGAAGCTTTCTTT; d_call: NA; clone_size: NA; v_call: TRBV20-1; j_call: TRBJ1-1
cdr3_aa: CASSPDRYTGELFF; cdr3_nt: TGTGCCAGCAGCCCCGACAGATACACCGGGGAGCTGTTTTTT; d_call: NA; clone_size: few; v_call: TRBV12-3/TRBV12-4; j_call: TRBJ2-2
cdr3_aa: CSVGAENQPQHF; cdr3_nt: TGCAGCGTTGGGGCGGAGAATCAGCCCCAGCATTTT; d_call: NA; clone_size: NA; v_call: TRBV29-1; j_call: TRBJ1-5
cdr3_aa: CASSYSRTTANSYEQYF; cdr3_nt: TGTGCCAGCAGTTACTCTCGGACAACTGCAAACTCCTACGAGCAGTACTTC; d_call: NA; clone_size: few; v_call: TRBV6-5; j_call: TRBJ2-7
cdr3_aa: CASSLHSYYEQYF; cdr3_nt: TGTGCCAGCAGCTTACACAGCTACTACGAGCAGTACTTC; d_call: NA; clone_size: NA; v_call: TRBV13; j_call: TRBJ2-7
cdr3_aa: CASSVDGPLDTQYF; cdr3_nt: TGTGCCAGCAGCGTAGACGGGCCATTAGATACGCAGTATTTT; d_call: NA; clone_size: few; v_call: TRBV9; j_call: TRBJ2-3
cdr3_aa: CASSLKVFQETQYF; cdr3_nt: TGCGCCAGCAGCTTGAAAGTCTTCCAAGAGACCCAGTACTTC; d_call: NA; clone_size: few; v_call: TRBV5-1; j_call: TRBJ2-5
cdr3_aa: CASSPVGEAFF; cdr3_nt: TGTGCCAGCAGCCCGGTCGGTGAAGCTTTCTTT; d_call: NA; clone_size: few; v_call: TRBV12-3/TRBV12-4; j_call: TRBJ1-1
cdr3_aa: CASSSPPGANSFPGANVLTF; cdr3_nt: TGCGCCAGCAGCTCCCCTCCAGGGGCGAATAGTTTCCCTGGGGCCAACGTCCTGACTTTC; d_call: NA; clone_size: NA; v_call: TRBV5-1; j_call: TRBJ2-6
cdr3_aa: CASSVQWGTVDNEQFF; cdr3_nt: TGTGCCAGCAGTGTCCAATGGGGGACAGTGGACAATGAGCAGTTCTTC; d_call: TRBD1; clone_size: NA; v_call: TRBV6-1; j_call: TRBJ2-1
cdr3_aa: CASSQSSEGYEQYF; cdr3_nt: TGCGCCAGCAGCCAATCGTCTGAAGGCTACGAGCAGTACTTC; d_call: NA; clone_size: few; v_call: TRBV4-1; j_call: TRBJ2-7
cdr3_aa: CASSKTESYEQYF; cdr3_nt: TGTGCCAGCTCCAAGACAGAGTCATACGAGCAGTACTTC; d_call: NA; clone_size: NA; v_call: TRBV18; j_call: TRBJ2-7
cdr3_aa: CASSLDSTGYNEQFF; cdr3_nt: TGCGCCAGCAGCTTGGACTCGACAGGCTACAATGAGCAGTTCTTC; d_call: NA; clone_size: few; v_call: TRBV5-1; j_call: TRBJ2-1
cdr3_aa: CASSLEFTGQSEKLFF; cdr3_nt: TGCGCCAGCAGCTTGGAGTTTACGGGACAGAGTGAAAAACTGTTTTTT; d_call: TRBD1; clone_size: NA; v_call: TRBV5-1; j_call: TRBJ1-4
cdr3_aa: CASMDWGSSETQYF; cdr3_nt: TGTGCCAGCATGGACTGGGGGTCGTCAGAGACCCAGTACTTC; d_call: NA; clone_size: NA; v_call: TRBV2; j_call: TRBJ2-5
cdr3_aa: CASSQEGGRFDTEYF; cdr3_nt: TGTGCCAGCAGCCAAGAAGGGGGCCGCTTCGATACGGAGTATTTT; d_call: TRBD1; clone_size: once; v_call: TRBV4-2; j_call: TRBJ2-3
cdr3_aa: CAWSVRSGTRRGYTF; cdr3_nt: TGTGCCTGGAGTGTACGGTCCGGGACAAGAAGAGGCTACACCTTC; d_call: NA; clone_size: NA; v_call: TRBV30; j_call: TRBJ1-2
cdr3_aa: CASSTGVPLNQPQHF; cdr3_nt: TGTGCCAGCAGTACAGGGGTGCCCCTCAATCAGCCCCAGCATTTT; d_call: TRBD1; clone_size: few; v_call: TRBV12-3/TRBV12-4; j_call: TRBJ1-5
cdr3_aa: CASSSLSGQSRTQYF; cdr3_nt: TGTGCCAGCAGTTCCCTGTCGGGACAATCGAGGACCCAGTACTTC; d_call: NA; clone_size: few; v_call: TRBV12-3/TRBV12-4; j_call: TRBJ2-5
cdr3_aa: CASSYSKKGAGELFF; cdr3_nt: TGTGCCAGCAGTTACTCGAAAAAGGGTGCCGGGGAGCTGTTTTTT; d_call: NA; clone_size: NA; v_call: TRBV6-2/TRBV6-3; j_call: TRBJ2-2
cdr3_aa: CASSWFGGKNTGELFF; cdr3_nt: TGTGCCAGCAGTTGGTTCGGGGGGAAGAACACCGGGGAGCTGTTTTTT; d_call: TRBD2; clone_size: few; v_call: TRBV6-5; j_call: TRBJ2-2
cdr3_aa: CSARPTGSGTQYF; cdr3_nt: TGCAGTGCTAGGCCGACAGGGTCGGGGACCCAGTACTTC; d_call: TRBD1; clone_size: once; v_call: TRBV20-1; j_call: TRBJ2-5
cdr3_aa: CSARREGLLDNEQFF; cdr3_nt: TGCAGTGCTAGGCGGGAGGGACTATTGGACAATGAGCAGTTCTTC; d_call: TRBD2; clone_size: many; v_call: TRBV20-1; j_call: TRBJ2-1
cdr3_aa: CASSFTGASTDTQYF; cdr3_nt: TGTGCCAGCAGTTTTACAGGGGCTAGCACAGATACGCAGTATTTT; d_call: TRBD1; clone_size: few; v_call: TRBV27; j_call: TRBJ2-3
cdr3_aa: CASSLAPQWRADTQYF; cdr3_nt: TGTGCCAGCAGCTTAGCCCCCCAGTGGCGTGCAGATACGCAGTATTTT; d_call: NA; clone_size: NA; v_call: TRBV11-2; j_call: TRBJ2-3
cdr3_aa: CASSQGAGPYSNQPQHF; cdr3_nt: TGCGCCAGCAGCCAAGGGGCAGGGCCTTATAGCAATCAGCCCCAGCATTTT; d_call: NA; clone_size: NA; v_call: TRBV4-1; j_call: TRBJ1-5
cdr3_aa: CSAFSTIGLTDTQYF; cdr3_nt: TGCAGCGCCTTCAGTACTATCGGGCTCACAGATACGCAGTATTTT; d_call: NA; clone_size: many; v_call: TRBV29-1; j_call: TRBJ2-3
cdr3_aa: CATSDFLGTGVNEQFF; cdr3_nt: TGTGCCACCAGTGATTTCCTTGGGACAGGGGTCAATGAGCAGTTCTTC; d_call: TRBD1; clone_size: NA; v_call: TRBV24-1; j_call: TRBJ2-1
cdr3_aa: CASSVAGGRTDTQYF; cdr3_nt: TGCGCCAGCAGTGTAGCGGGGGGCCGCACAGATACGCAGTATTTT; d_call: TRBD2; clone_size: NA; v_call: TRBV10-2; j_call: TRBJ2-3
cdr3_aa: CASSTRTAGDTQYF; cdr3_nt: TGTGCCAGCAGCACCCGGACAGCTGGAGATACGCAGTATTTT; d_call: NA; clone_size: few; v_call: TRBV9; j_call: TRBJ2-3
cdr3_aa: CASSLEGTGRHNEQFF; cdr3_nt: TGTGCCAGCAGCTTAGAGGGGACAGGCCGTCACAATGAGCAGTTCTTC; d_call: TRBD1; clone_size: many; v_call: TRBV7-9; j_call: TRBJ2-1
cdr3_aa: CASSYAIRGERATQYF; cdr3_nt: TGTGCCAGCAGTTACGCGATCCGGGGAGAAAGGGCGACCCAGTACTTC; d_call: NA; clone_size: NA; v_call: TRBV6-5; j_call: TRBJ2-5
cdr3_aa: CASSQTSIGETQYF; cdr3_nt: TGCGCCAGCAGTCAGACTAGTATTGGAGAGACCCAGTACTTC; d_call: NA; clone_size: NA; v_call: TRBV4-1; j_call: TRBJ2-5
cdr3_aa: CASSLTRRRYEQYF; cdr3_nt: TGTGCCAGCAGTTTAACCAGAAGACGCTACGAGCAGTACTTC; d_call: NA; clone_size: NA; v_call: TRBV27; j_call: TRBJ2-7
cdr3_aa: CASSPSGPSYNEQFF; cdr3_nt: TGTGCCAGCAGTCCATCAGGGCCGTCCTACAATGAGCAGTTCTTC; d_call: NA; clone_size: NA; v_call: TRBV9; j_call: TRBJ2-1
cdr3_aa: CASSQPPGAYNEQFF; cdr3_nt: TGTGCCAGCAGCCAACCCCCAGGGGCCTACAATGAGCAGTTCTTC; d_call: NA; clone_size: few; v_call: TRBV5-5; j_call: TRBJ2-1
cdr3_aa: CASSPAMLLAGGWNEQFF; cdr3_nt: TGCGCCAGCAGCCCCGCTATGTTACTAGCGGGGGGATGGAATGAGCAGTTCTTC; d_call: TRBD2; clone_size: NA; v_call: TRBV5-1; j_call: TRBJ2-1
cdr3_aa: CASSLPTKNTGELFF; cdr3_nt: TGCGCCAGCAGCTTGCCGACCAAGAACACCGGGGAGCTGTTTTTT; d_call: NA; clone_size: NA; v_call: TRBV5-1; j_call: TRBJ2-2
cdr3_aa: CSAASRDEQYF; cdr3_nt: TGCAGCGCCGCCTCTAGGGACGAGCAGTACTTC; d_call: NA; clone_size: few; v_call: TRBV29-1; j_call: TRBJ2-7
cdr3_aa: CSADGHPRGF; cdr3_nt: TGCAGTGCCGATGGGCATCCTAGGGGCTTC; d_call: NA; clone_size: NA; v_call: TRBV20-1; j_call: TRBJ2-4